This entry lists 23 T cell receptor beta chains sequenced from one sample in a study of cytomegalovirus exposure and HLA in healthy donors. 60 Vbeta and 13 Jbeta primers were used in PCR. TCRdb's table, derived via immunoSEQ multiplex PCR, lists solely in-frame clones and lacks some. The table has some 150,000 clones, less than 85% seen once; the top ten hold over 1.1%. The sample taken for sequencing was PBMCs. The receptors originated from a man in his fifties or sixties in good health and CMV-seronegative.

The gene calls are TRBV5-4 and TRBJ2-1, with 8 bases fitting TRBD1. The CDR3 has 15 amino acids. J gave up 1 base and V 4 bases, and 4 bases lay outside the gene matches. Germline V gene sequence: CDR1 SGHNT, CDR2 YYREEE (reference sequence). The CDR3 DNA follows: TGTGCCAGCAGCGTGGACAGGGAATCCTACAATGAGCAGTTCTTC. It yields the protein CASSVDRESYNEQFF.

The chain has TRBV19 and TRBJ2-1; D might be TRBD1 (5 bases). The CDR3 contains 16 residues. Per the germline V gene, CDR1 is LNHDA and CDR2 is SQIVND (reference sequence). Trimming took off 6 bases at V and 2 bases at J, with 17 bases between the two ends. The CDR3 is CASSRWGTGAYNEQFF. The DNA for the CDR3 is TGTGCCAGTAGCCGTTGGGGCACAGGTGCCTACAATGAGCAGTTCTTC. The full variable domain, its missing parts supplied by reference TRBV19 and TRBJ2-1, is DGGITQSPKYLFRKEGQNVTLSCEQNLNHDAMYWYRQDPGQGLRLIYYSQIVNDFQKGDIAEGYSVSREKKESFPLTVTSAQKNPTAFYLCASSRWGTGAYNEQFFGPGTRLTVL.

This chain uses TRBV4-2 with TRBJ1-1; 9 positions agree with TRBD1. The CDR3 is 16 residues long. Per germline, CDR1 LGHNA and CDR2 YNFKEQ. Trimming at V came to 3 bases and at J to 5 bases, leaving 10 bases not matched to a gene. The CDR3, as DNA: TGTGCCAGCAGCCAGCTACCGGGACAGGGAAGAACTGAAGCTTTCTTT. As protein: CASSQLPGQGRTEAFF.

V usage is TRBV23-1 and J usage is TRBJ2-1; TRBD1 aligns across 12 bases. TRBV23-1 is recorded as an ORF, its role being uncertain. The CDR3 loop spans 16 amino acids. V trimming: 3 bases; J trimming: 7 bases; junction bases outside the gene matches: 7. The CDR3 spells CASSQPRDRGLNEQFF. The CDR3 DNA is TGCGCCAGCAGTCAGCCCCGGGACAGGGGGCTGAATGAGCAGTTCTTC.

This clone occurred a few times. This chain uses TRBV25-1 with TRBJ1-2; D not resolved. The CDR3 spans 13 residues. Deletions cut 7 bases from V and 2 bases from J, with 11 bases between. CDR1 is MGHDK, CDR2 SYGVNS, per germline. CDR3 region: CASNEGANYGYTF. CDR3 in DNA: TGTGCCAGCAATGAGGGCGCGAACTATGGCTACACCTTC.

Of note for this clone: Within the sample, other DNA sequences also encode this same CDR3. J is TRBJ2-1 and V is TRBV29-1, with 8 bases identical to TRBD1. V lost 7 bases to trimming and J lost 7 bases; unmatched junction nucleotides: 9. Germline V gives CDR1 SQVTM, CDR2 ANQGSEA. The CDR3 loop spans 13 amino acids. CDR3 amino acids: CSAGTGGDNEQFF. CDR3 nucleotides: TGCAGCGCCGGTACAGGGGGTGATAATGAGCAGTTCTTC.

The CDR3 DNA sequence: TGTGCCAGCAGCGTACGAGGGGGCCGGGGAGAGACCCAGTACTTC. Its translation is CASSVRGGRGETQYF. The rearrangement links TRBV9 to TRBJ2-5; TRBD1 matches at 7 bases. The germline V gene encodes CDR1 SGDLS and CDR2 YYNGEE. V gave up 1 base and J gave up 4 bases; unmatched junction bases: 7. The CDR3 loop spans 15 amino acids.

The chain uses TRBV27 and TRBJ2-3; a weak D match, TRBD1 (7 bases). Germline CDR1 and CDR2: MNHEY and SMNVEV (reference sequence). Trimming shortened V by 6 bases and J by 3 bases, and 19 bases separated the two germline ends. CDR3 size: 16 residues. The CDR3 sequence is CASSWRGRMSTDTQYF. CDR3 in DNA: TGTGCCAGCAGCTGGAGGGGGCGTATGTCGACAGATACGCAGTATTTT.

The chain joins TRBV11-2 to TRBJ2-2; the D is unclear. CDR1 is SGHAT and CDR2 is FQNNGV in the germline V gene. Trimming pared 5 bases from V and 8 bases from J, leaving 6 bases between. The CDR3 is made up of 11 amino acids. CDR3 in DNA: TGTGCCAGCAGCCCGAGAGGGGAGCTGTTTTTT. Residues: CASSPRGELFF.

This sequence joins TRBV6-1 and TRBJ2-2; D gene uncertain. The CDR3 consists of 14 residues. Per the germline V gene, CDR1 is MNHNS and CDR2 is SASEGT. V was cut by 6 bases and J by 4 bases, with 12 bases left in between. The CDR3 DNA follows: TGTGCCAGCAGCTGGTCAGGTTTCACCGGGGAGCTGTTTTTT. Its translation: CASSWSGFTGELFF.

The rearrangement joins TRBV29-1 to TRBJ2-3; TRBD2 matches at 10 bases. The ends lost 1 base at V and 1 base at J; junction bases unmatched: 5. This CDR3 has 16 amino acids. Germline CDR1 reads SQVTM; CDR2 reads ANQGSEA. The CDR3 reads CSVEGGLAGGTDTQYF. As DNA, the CDR3 is TGCAGCGTTGAAGGGGGGCTAGCGGGAGGCACAGATACGCAGTATTTT.

CDR3 residues: CAISGQGAYYEQYF. CDR3 coding DNA: TGTGCCATCTCGGGACAGGGGGCTTACTACGAGCAGTACTTC. This chain links TRBV10-3 with TRBJ2-7; TRBD1 agrees at 12 bases. The trim removed 8 bases at V and 3 bases at J, leaving 5 bases unmatched. CDR1 and CDR2 from the germline V gene are ENHRY and SYGVKD. This CDR3 has 14 residues.

The chain recombines TRBV21-1 with TRBJ1-3; the table's D call TRBD1 went unverified against the DNA. TRBV21-1 corresponds to a pseudogene. The CDR3 has 17 residues. CDR3 sequence: CASSNLGQGARGNTIYF. In DNA, the CDR3 is TGTGCCAGCAGCAATTTGGGACAGGGGGCGCGAGGAAACACCATATATTTT.

The J gene is TRBJ2-4, the V gene TRBV4-2, with 8 bases lining up with TRBD2. This CDR3 contains 14 residues. Germline V CDR1 and CDR2: LGHNA, YNFKEQ. With 5 bases clipped from V and 15 bases from J, the junction kept 15 bases outside the gene matches. The CDR3 region is CASSGTTGGAGRYF. The CDR3 DNA is TGTGCCAGCAGCGGAACTACCGGGGGGGCCGGTCGGTACTTC.

The V and J genes are TRBV29-1 and TRBJ1-2, with TRBD1 matching over 8 bases. The J segment lost 4 bases and the V segment lost 8 bases, leaving 6 bases of the junction unmatched. CDR1 and CDR2 from the germline V gene are SQVTM and ANQGSEA. CDR3 length: 12 amino acids. CDR3 residues: CSSGQGGYGYTF. CDR3 DNA sequence: TGCAGCTCTGGACAGGGAGGCTATGGCTACACCTTC.

The chain recombines TRBV5-8 with TRBJ2-3, with 7 positions matching TRBD1. Germline lookup yields CDR1 SGHTS and CDR2 YDEGEE. The junction had 5 bases not matched to a gene; V was cut back by 4 bases and J by 0 bases. The CDR3 is made up of 15 amino acids. CDR3 DNA: TGTGCCAGCAGCCCCAGGACAGGAAGCACAGATACGCAGTATTTT. As protein: CASSPRTGSTDTQYF.

This chain connects TRBV27 to TRBJ2-1, with 10 bases aligning to TRBD1. The CDR3 has 12 residues. The V gene's germline CDR1 is MNHEY and CDR2 SMNVEV (reference sequence). Trimming took 8 bases from V and 13 from J; bases not matched to a gene: 8. Written as DNA, the CDR3 is TGTGCCAGCGGTCCGGGACAGGGGTTTCAGTTCTTC. This encodes CASGPGQGFQFF.

The chain uses TRBV7-2 and TRBJ2-1; D ambiguous. CDR1 and CDR2 (germline): SGHTA, FQGNSA. This CDR3 is built from 12 residues. The ends were cut back, 0 bases at V and 14 bases at J, with 11 bases in the middle. For the CDR3, the DNA is TGTGCCAGCAGCTTAGCCCCCCCCGTTAAGTTCTTC. It yields the protein CASSLAPPVKFF.

Only a few counts were recorded for this clone. Only one base separates this from a far larger clonotype, so it likely reflects a read error. This sequence joins TRBV6-4 and TRBJ1-1; no firm D call. Per germline, CDR1 MRHNA and CDR2 SNTAGT. This CDR3 has 14 amino acids. DNA for the CDR3: TGTGCCATCAGTGACTCGACTGAGAACACTGAAGCTTTCTTT. It codes for CAISDSTENTEAFF.

This clone appeared a single time. The gene calls are TRBV7-9 and TRBJ2-3; TRBD1 agrees at 9 bases. Germline V gives CDR1 SEHNR, CDR2 FQNEAQ (reference sequence). The CDR3 has 16 amino acids. V dropped 3 bases and J dropped 0; count of bases not matched to a gene: 4. The DNA for the CDR3 is TGTGCCAGCAGCTTCACAGGGGGCGGCAGCACAGATACGCAGTATTTT. This translates into CASSFTGGGSTDTQYF.

This clone was seen a single time. The chain carries TRBV7-2 and TRBJ1-2; maybe TRBD1 (5 bases). The V end was cut by 3 bases, the J end by 8 bases, with 19 bases between. Germline V gene lookup returns CDR1 SGHTA and CDR2 FQGNSA. CDR3 length: 15 amino acids. CDR3 sequence (DNA): TGTGCCAGCAGCTTCCTTCGCTCGGGGGGGATGGGCTACACCTTC. This encodes CASSFLRSGGMGYTF.

The chain has TRBV7-9 and TRBJ1-3, with D maybe TRBD1 (6 bases). This CDR3 has 16 residues. CDR1 and CDR2 from the germline V gene are SEHNR and FQNEAQ (reference sequence). Trimming removed 4 bases at V and 2 bases at J, with 15 bases between. Here the CDR3 reads CASSWPPGATGNTIYF. CDR3 bases: TGTGCCAGCAGCTGGCCCCCAGGGGCCACTGGAAACACCATATATTTT.

This clone was recorded only once. The rearrangement joins TRBV6-5 to TRBJ2-7, with 11 bases that match TRBD2. After removal of 4 bases from V and 3 bases from J, the junction contained 5 bases not matched to a gene. Germline V CDR1 and CDR2: MNHEY, SVGAGI. The CDR3 contains 15 residues. Written as DNA, the CDR3 is TGTGCCAGCAGTTCCACTAGCGGGGGAAACTACGAGCAGTACTTC. Protein sequence: CASSSTSGGNYEQYF.